The rows below give T cell receptor beta chains drawn from one sample of a study of blood T cell repertoires in COVID-19. Libraries were prepared by immunoSEQ multiplex PCR; TCRdb keeps only in-frame clonotypes and omits some of them. This table has about 130,000 clones, approximately 84% appearing once. Sequencing was performed on peripheral blood. These receptors came from a human donor in a cohort sampled during active COVID-19. The CDR3 runs from the conserved cysteine through the conserved F or W. The D gene is left open where the match is weak. Clone size is shown for a subset of rows, as once, few, many or a class of expanded clone.

CDR3nt: TGTGCCAGCAGCCTATCTATCTACGAGCAGTACTTC
CDR3aa: CASSLSIYEQYF
d_gene: -
abundance: -
j_gene: TRBJ2-7
v_gene: TRBV3-1/TRBV3-2

CDR3nt: TGTGCCAGCAGTGAAGCCGGGGGAGATTTCTACGAGCAGTACTTC
CDR3aa: CASSEAGGDFYEQYF
d_gene: -
abundance: once
j_gene: TRBJ2-7
v_gene: TRBV2

CDR3nt: TGTGCCAGCAGCGCGAGCGGGGGAGCAACTAATGAAAAACTGTTTTTT
CDR3aa: CASSASGGATNEKLFF
d_gene: -
abundance: -
j_gene: TRBJ1-4
v_gene: TRBV7-9

CDR3nt: TGTGCCAGTAGTATTATCCCTGTGGCGGGGGGAAATGGCTACACCTTC
CDR3aa: CASSIIPVAGGNGYTF
d_gene: -
abundance: -
j_gene: TRBJ1-2
v_gene: TRBV19

CDR3nt: TGCGCCAGCAGCTTGCGGCAGGCTGCCTATAATTCACCCCTCCACTTT
CDR3aa: CASSLRQAAYNSPLHF
d_gene: -
abundance: -
j_gene: TRBJ1-6
v_gene: TRBV5-1

CDR3nt: TGTGCCAGTAGTAGTAGCACAGGGGTAGGGGAAAAACTGTTTTTT
CDR3aa: CASSSSTGVGEKLFF
d_gene: TRBD1
abundance: -
j_gene: TRBJ1-4
v_gene: TRBV19

CDR3nt: TGTGCCAGCAGCCAAAACCGGGAGGCGGGGCGGAAGGAGACCCAGTACTTC
CDR3aa: CASSQNREAGRKETQYF
d_gene: TRBD2
abundance: -
j_gene: TRBJ2-5
v_gene: TRBV3-1/TRBV3-2

CDR3nt: TGCGCCAGCAGTCTAGCGGGGGGTTCAGATACGCAGTATTTT
CDR3aa: CASSLAGGSDTQYF
d_gene: TRBD2
abundance: -
j_gene: TRBJ2-3
v_gene: TRBV10-1

CDR3nt: TGCGCCAGCAGCCAAGAGGGGGGTTGGACAGGGCTCGGCACAGATACGCAGTATTTT
CDR3aa: CASSQEGGWTGLGTDTQYF
d_gene: TRBD1
abundance: -
j_gene: TRBJ2-3
v_gene: TRBV4-1

CDR3nt: TGTGCCAGCAGTGGAGGACTAGCGGGGGGCGGCGAGCAGTTCTTC
CDR3aa: CASSGGLAGGGEQFF
d_gene: TRBD2
abundance: -
j_gene: TRBJ2-1
v_gene: TRBV2

CDR3nt: TGTGCCAGCACCTTACAGTACTTC
CDR3aa: CASTLQYF
d_gene: -
abundance: -
j_gene: TRBJ2-7
v_gene: TRBV12-3/TRBV12-4

CDR3nt: TGTGCCACCCAGGGGAATGACTATGGCTACACCTTC
CDR3aa: CATQGNDYGYTF
d_gene: -
abundance: -
j_gene: TRBJ1-2
v_gene: TRBV25-1

CDR3nt: TGTGCCAGCAGTGAGAGGGCTAGCGGGGGGCGGAACACCGGGGAGCTGTTTTTT
CDR3aa: CASSERASGGRNTGELFF
d_gene: TRBD2
abundance: -
j_gene: TRBJ2-2
v_gene: TRBV6-1

CDR3nt: TGTGCCAGTAGTACGCGCCCCGGGGATACGCAGTATTTT
CDR3aa: CASSTRPGDTQYF
d_gene: -
abundance: -
j_gene: TRBJ2-3
v_gene: TRBV19

CDR3nt: TGTGCCAGCAGTGGGGCAGGGGCTGGAAACACCATATATTTT
CDR3aa: CASSGAGAGNTIYF
d_gene: -
abundance: -
j_gene: TRBJ1-3
v_gene: TRBV2

CDR3nt: TGCAGCGTTGCCCCTATTGAGGTCCGGCGCACTGAAGCTTTCTTT
CDR3aa: CSVAPIEVRRTEAFF
d_gene: -
abundance: -
j_gene: TRBJ1-1
v_gene: TRBV29-1